Here is one TCR beta chain with its context. These data come from a study of blood T cell repertoires in COVID-19. The assay was immunoSEQ multiplex PCR, and TCRdb's table has in-frame clones only and misses some. Of 200,000 to 250,000 clones in the sample, about three quarters were seen once. The CDR3 runs to 12 residues. V lost 2 bases and J 7 bases, leaving 8 bases between the germline ends. Per the germline V gene, CDR1 is MNHNS and CDR2 is SASEGT. This clonotype was sampled from a woman in her seventies with acute or convalescent COVID-19. The genes are TRBV6-1 and TRBJ1-2; tentative D call: TRBD1 (5 bases). The sample was peripheral blood. CDR3 sequence reads: CASSERTSGYTF. The CDR3 DNA is TGTGCCAGCAGTGAAAGGACATCTGGCTACACCTTC.